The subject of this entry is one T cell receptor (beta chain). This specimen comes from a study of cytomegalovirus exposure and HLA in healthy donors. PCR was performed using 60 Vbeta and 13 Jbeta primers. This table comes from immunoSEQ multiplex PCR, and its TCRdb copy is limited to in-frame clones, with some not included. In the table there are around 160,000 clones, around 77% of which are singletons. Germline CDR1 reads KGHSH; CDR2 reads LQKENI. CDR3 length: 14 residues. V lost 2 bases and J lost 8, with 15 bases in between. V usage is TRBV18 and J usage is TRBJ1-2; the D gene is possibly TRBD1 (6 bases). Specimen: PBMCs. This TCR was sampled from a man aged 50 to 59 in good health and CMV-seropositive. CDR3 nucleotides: TGTGCCAGCTCACCAACAGGGTCTGAGGGAGGCTACACCTTC. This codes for CASSPTGSEGGYTF.